This TCR beta chain was observed in a study of blood T cell repertoires in COVID-19. About the research overall: Italy, Spain and the United States were the sources of the convalescent and acute COVID-19 samples. T cells, B-cell-depleted T cells, or PBMCs provided the cDNA or gDNA that served as material.

The Seattle patients, enrolled during active infection, were followed longitudinally. The germline V gene has CDR1 SGHRS and CDR2 YFSETQ. V lost 4 bases, J lost 0 bases, and 10 bases lay in between. This CDR3 spans 14 amino acids. Authors' data handling: Counts of nucleated cells, estimated from reference gene primer amplification, were obtained. Using immunoSEQ multiplex PCR, the repertoire was profiled, and TCRdb retains in-frame clones only, with some absent. The V and J calls and clone size come from that table; D and trimming were worked out from the DNA. The profile shows about 200,000 clones, around four fifths of them singletons.

The rearrangement links TRBV5-1 to TRBJ1-1; no definite D call. The receptor was isolated from a woman of 80 years or more with COVID-19, enrolled during active disease. What was sequenced was peripheral blood. The chain's CDR3 is CASSGGPLNTEAFF. The CDR3 bases are TGCGCCAGCAGCGGAGGACCTCTGAACACTGAAGCTTTCTTT.